This paragraph covers one T cell receptor (beta chain) sequence. The clone's antigen remains unknown. One base away there is no much larger clone; base qualities are not given. This record belongs to a study of CD4+ T cells in melanoma (dated by TCRdb to between 2021 and 2024). Looking at the study overall: The study investigated neoantigen-specific CD4+ T cells in human melanoma.

The donors were people with melanoma. A distance of 15 bases separates the germline ends of V and J, which lose 6 bases and 4 bases respectively. From a lookup of the germline V gene, CDR1 and CDR2 are MNHNS and SASEGT. The CDR3 spans 14 residues, from the cysteine through the phenylalanine. Only CDR3 DNA is held: 42 bases, read in frame from base 1. Library preparation used the immunoSEQ multiplex PCR assay. TCRdb took this table from immuneACCESS and kept in-frame rearrangements with V and J called. Such tables lack part of the clones; where checked against another copy, unresolved V genes explain under half of the gap, and the rest is unexplained. The sample table shows 120,000 to 150,000 clones, and 80% to 95% are seen once. The ten largest clones take up approximately 1.4% of the sample. Study-level results and caveats: Neoantigen-specific CD4+ T cells were reported to be correlated with the function of CD8+ T cells, macrophages and B cells. Neoantigen-specific CD4+ T cells in melanoma were reported to show diverse differentiation states.

This clonotype originated in a human donor with melanoma. The chain was built from TRBV6-1 and TRBJ1-2; the D gene is not confidently resolved. The DNA sequence is TGTGCCAGCAGATACGACCCTTCAGTCTATGGCTACACCTTC. This translates into CASRYDPSVYGYTF.